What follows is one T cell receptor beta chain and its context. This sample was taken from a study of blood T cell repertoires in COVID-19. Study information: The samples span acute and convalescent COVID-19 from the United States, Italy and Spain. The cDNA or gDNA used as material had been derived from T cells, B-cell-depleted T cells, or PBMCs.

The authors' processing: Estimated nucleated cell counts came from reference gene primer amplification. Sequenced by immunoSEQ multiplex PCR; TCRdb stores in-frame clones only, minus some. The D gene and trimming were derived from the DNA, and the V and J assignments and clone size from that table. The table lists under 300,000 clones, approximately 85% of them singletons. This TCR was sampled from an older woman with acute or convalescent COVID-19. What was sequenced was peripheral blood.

The CDR3 spells CASPDSGPSYEQYF. CDR3 nucleotides: TGCGCCAGCCCGGACTCCGGGCCTTCCTACGAGCAGTACTTC. This rearrangement joins TRBV5-1 to TRBJ2-7, with TRBD2 as a possible D gene (5 bases). V gave up 7 bases and J gave up 1 base, with 15 bases separating them. CDR3 length: 14 amino acids. Looked up from germline, CDR1 is SGHRS and CDR2 is YFSETQ.